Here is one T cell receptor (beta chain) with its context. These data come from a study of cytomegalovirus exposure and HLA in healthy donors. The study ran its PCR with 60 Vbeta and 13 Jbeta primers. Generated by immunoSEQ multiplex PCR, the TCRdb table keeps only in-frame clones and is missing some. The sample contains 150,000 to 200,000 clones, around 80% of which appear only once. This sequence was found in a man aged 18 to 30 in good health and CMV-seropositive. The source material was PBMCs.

Here the CDR3 reads CASRDRLEDEQYF. The CDR3 DNA reads as TGTGCCAGCAGGGACAGGCTTGAGGACGAGCAGTACTTC. V is TRBV2 and J is TRBJ2-7; 7 bases agree with TRBD1. The V segment lost 6 bases and the J segment 5 bases; nucleotides outside the gene matches: 7. The CDR3 sequence is 13 residues long. Germline values: CDR1 SNHLY, CDR2 FYNNEI.